These 5 T cell receptor beta chains originate from one sample sequenced in a study of regulatory T cells in long-lasting Graves disease. CDR3-region Arm-PCR and iRepertoire HTBI primers produced the TCR beta libraries. One entry per CDR3 protein results from TCRdb running MiXCR on the multiplex PCR reads. The repertoire has roughly 440,000 distinct CDR3 sequences, approximately 16% of them found once; the top ten carry less than 30%. The time point was: newly diagnosed GD, antithyroid drugs for less than 3 months. The TCR library was made from RNA that had been extracted from PBMCs in TRIzol. These records were also assigned to another study, of T cells in Graves' hyperthyroidism and ophthalmopathy.

The material sequenced was peripheral blood mononuclear cells (PBMCs), taken at new diagnosis, from a patient treated with antithyroid drugs. The receptors stem from a woman aged 18-29 years with Graves disease.

The rearrangement joins TRBV24-1 to TRBJ2-5, with a tentative D call TRBD2 (5 bases). Deletions cut 4 bases from V and 2 bases from J, with 10 bases between. The CDR3 covers 14 residues. Germline-derived CDR1 and CDR2 are KGHDR and SFDVKD. The DNA of the CDR3 is TGTGCCACCAGTGAAAAACCGGGACAAGAGACCCAGTACTTC. This codes for CATSEKPGQETQYF.

The chain uses TRBV12-3 or TRBV12-4 and TRBJ1-3; TRBD1 matches at 10 bases. The CDR3 covers 17 residues. V was pared by 3 bases and J by 2 bases, with 7 bases of the junction left unmatched. As DNA, the CDR3 is TGTGCCAGCAGTTTGGTGGGACAGGGGCCCCCTGGAAACACCATATATTTT. Encoded protein: CASSLVGQGPPGNTIYF.

This clonotype turned up a few times. V usage is TRBV6-1 and J usage is TRBJ2-5; TRBD1 might be the D (6 bases). Germline V gives CDR1 MNHNS, CDR2 SASEGT. This CDR3 is 14 amino acids long. The V and J ends lost 6 bases and 5 bases respectively, with 16 bases between them. The CDR3 nucleotides read TGTGCCAGCAGGGAACAGGGTCGGATCGAGACCCAGTACTTC. Translated: CASREQGRIETQYF.

This clonotype came up a few times. The chain recombines TRBV5-1 with TRBJ2-3; D gene ambiguous. Germline CDR1 is SGHRS and CDR2 is YFSETQ. The CDR3 extends over 12 amino acids. V lost 4 bases and J lost 4, with 7 bases in between. The CDR3 region is CASSLSADTQYF. The CDR3 nucleotides read TGCGCCAGCAGCCTGAGCGCAGATACGCAGTATTTT.

This clonotype was recorded many times. The rearrangement joins TRBV11-2 to TRBJ2-1; D possibly corresponds to TRBD2 (6 bases). V lost 4 bases to trimming and J lost 7 bases, with 14 bases between them. This CDR3 is 14 amino acids long. Germline V gene lookup returns CDR1 SGHAT and CDR2 FQNNGV. CDR3 in DNA: TGTGCCAGCAGCTCTACTAGGGAGGATAATGAGCAGTTCTTC. Amino acids: CASSSTREDNEQFF.